Presented here are 21 T cell receptor beta chains from one specimen sequenced in a study of cytomegalovirus exposure and HLA in healthy donors. Measured with immunoSEQ multiplex PCR; TCRdb has only the in-frame clones, and not every one. This sample has over 250,000 clones, with about nine tenths found just once. Sequencing was done on a sample of PBMCs. These TCRs come from a woman under 40 in good health and CMV-seropositive.

The chain couples TRBV5-6 to TRBJ2-1; 9 bases match TRBD2. J gave up 6 bases and V 0 bases, and 1 base lay outside the gene matches. The CDR3 runs to 14 residues. The V gene's germline CDR1 is SGHDT and CDR2 YYEEEE. CDR3 DNA sequence: TGTGCCAGCAGCTTGGGACTAGCGGTCAATGAGCAGTTCTTC. This sequence encodes CASSLGLAVNEQFF.

This sequence joins TRBV9 and TRBJ2-7; 8 nucleotides match TRBD2. Germline CDR1 is SGDLS and CDR2 is YYNGEE. Trimming took 4 bases from V and 0 from J; bases not matched to a gene: 12. The CDR3 totals 17 residues. The CDR3 is CASSPGGGRIGSYEQYF. The CDR3 nucleotides read TGTGCCAGCAGCCCTGGCGGGGGGCGGATCGGCTCCTACGAGCAGTACTTC.

The chain employs TRBV5-4 and TRBJ2-6; unclear D gene. This CDR3 is built from 17 residues. V was cut by 4 bases and J by 1 base, with 15 bases left in between. Germline V gives CDR1 SGHNT, CDR2 YYREEE (reference sequence). Written as DNA, the CDR3 is TGTGCCAGCAGCCCTCCAACCGCTCGATCTGGGGCCAACGTCCTGACTTTC. Protein: CASSPPTARSGANVLTF.

CDR3 sequence reads: CASSISGTGSYGYTF. The CDR3 DNA sequence: TGTGCCAGCAGCATATCCGGGACAGGGAGTTATGGCTACACCTTC. This chain uses TRBV28 with TRBJ1-2; 9 bases are shared with TRBD1. The J segment lost 5 bases and the V segment lost 6 bases, leaving 10 bases of the junction unmatched. The CDR3 extends over 15 amino acids. Germline CDR1 MDHEN, CDR2 SYDVKM.

The chain joins TRBV7-2 to TRBJ2-3; D tentatively reads TRBD1 or TRBD2 (5 bases each). V lost 10 bases, J lost 6 bases, and 17 bases lay in between. Germline CDR1 reads SGHTA; CDR2 reads FQGNSA. This CDR3 has 13 residues. The CDR3 nucleotides read TGTGCCACCCGGGACCTCGAGGCGGATACGCAGTATTTT. Protein product: CATRDLEADTQYF.

V is TRBV5-4 and J is TRBJ1-4; the D gene is possibly TRBD1 (5 bases). The CDR3 contains 16 residues. Trimming removed 5 bases from V and 6 bases from J, with 20 bases in between. Germline V gene lookup returns CDR1 SGHNT and CDR2 YYREEE (reference sequence). Written as DNA, the CDR3 is TGTGCCAGCAGTCAAGGTCGAGGCAGGGCGGATGAAAAACTGTTTTTT. It yields the protein CASSQGRGRADEKLFF.

The V call is TRBV29-1, the J call TRBJ1-4, with D perhaps matching TRBD1 (6 bases). With 6 bases removed from V and 5 bases from J, the gap between germline ends came to 19 bases. From germline, CDR1 is SQVTM and CDR2 ANQGSEA. The CDR3 is 15 residues long. For the CDR3, the DNA is TGCAGCGTCAGGACATGGCGGCAGGGGAATGAAAAACTGTTTTTT. Translation gives CSVRTWRQGNEKLFF.

J is TRBJ2-4 and V is TRBV25-1; D may match TRBD1 or TRBD2 (6 bases each). Per the germline V gene, CDR1 is MGHDK and CDR2 is SYGVNS. The CDR3 sequence is 16 residues long. V gave up 4 bases and J gave up 0 bases, with 13 bases separating them. CDR3 sequence (DNA): TGTGCCAGCAGTGGGGGGGCTATGGTAGCCAAAAACATTCAGTACTTC. Protein product: CASSGGAMVAKNIQYF. Full variable domain (remainder filled in from reference TRBV25-1 and TRBJ2-4): EADIYQTPRYLVIGTGKKITLECSQTMGHDKMYWYQQDPGMELHLIHYSYGVNSTEKGDLSSESTVSRIRTEHFPLTLESARPSHTSQYLCASSGGAMVAKNIQYFGAGTRLSVL.

This chain joins TRBV9 and TRBJ2-2, with 9 bases matching TRBD2. The V segment lost 7 bases and the J segment 7 bases; nucleotides outside the gene matches: 11. CDR1 and CDR2 (germline): SGDLS, YYNGEE. There are 15 residues in the CDR3. CDR3 coding DNA: TGTGCCAGCCACCCGGCGGGGGGGCCGAGCGGGGAGCTGTTTTTT. This translates into CASHPAGGPSGELFF.

The chain carries TRBV28 and TRBJ2-3, with 12 positions matching TRBD1. The CDR3 spans 15 residues. J lost 6 bases, V lost 3 bases, and 4 bases had no gene match. Germline loops: CDR1 MDHEN, CDR2 SYDVKM. The CDR3 sequence: CASSLGQGATDTQYF. DNA of the CDR3: TGTGCCAGCAGTTTGGGACAGGGGGCAACGGATACGCAGTATTTT.

The chain employs TRBV10-3 and TRBJ2-7; tentatively, D is TRBD2 (5 bases). The germline gives CDR1 ENHRY, CDR2 SYGVKD. The CDR3 length is 13 residues. V lost 4 bases and J 6 bases, leaving 13 bases between the germline ends. The CDR3 is CAISALRVAEQYF. CDR3 DNA sequence: TGTGCCATCAGTGCATTGAGGGTAGCCGAGCAGTACTTC.

The V call is TRBV15, the J call TRBJ2-4, with TRBD1 identical over 12 bases. CDR1 is LNHNV and CDR2 is YYDKDF in the germline V gene (reference sequence). J gave up 6 bases and V 5 bases, and 5 bases lay outside the gene matches. The CDR3 runs to 15 residues. CDR3 region: CATSLGTGGLNIQYF. CDR3 coding DNA: TGTGCCACCAGCCTCGGGACAGGGGGCTTAAACATTCAGTACTTC. Full variable domain (rest looked up from reference TRBV15 and TRBJ2-4): DAMVIQNPRYQVTQFGKPVTLSCSQTLNHNVMYWYQQKSSQAPKLLFHYYDKDFNNEADTPDNFQSRRPNTSFCFLDIRSPGLGDTAMYLCATSLGTGGLNIQYFGAGTRLSVL.

This sequence joins TRBV13 and TRBJ2-7; 10 bases are shared with TRBD2. Germline V gives CDR1 PRHDT, CDR2 FYEKMQ (reference sequence). V shed 5 bases and J 4 bases; nucleotides not matched to a gene: 8. The CDR3 has 15 residues. The CDR3 spells CASSGRLAGSYEQYF. The CDR3 bases are TGTGCCAGCAGCGGGCGACTAGCGGGTAGTTACGAGCAGTACTTC.

The chain is built from TRBV2 and TRBJ1-5; D is uncertain. The germline V gene encodes CDR1 SNHLY and CDR2 FYNNEI. This CDR3 contains 14 residues. The germline V and J ends were trimmed by 6 bases and 3 bases, with 12 bases remaining between them. This chain's CDR3 is CASRIDPDNQPQHF. The CDR3 region has the DNA TGTGCCAGCAGGATTGACCCGGACAATCAGCCCCAGCATTTT. The whole variable domain, filled in from reference TRBV2 and TRBJ1-5, reads EPEVTQTPSHQVTQMGQEVILRCVPISNHLYFYWYRQILGQKVEFLVSFYNNEISEKSEIFDDQFSVERPDGSNFTLKIRSTKLEDSAMYFCASRIDPDNQPQHFGDGTRLSIL.

This clone was seen a single time. The V call is TRBV27, the J call TRBJ2-7; unclear D gene. V was shortened by 3 bases and J by 2 bases, with 11 bases between the two germline ends. Per the germline V gene, CDR1 is MNHEY and CDR2 is SMNVEV (reference sequence). The CDR3 consists of 14 residues. Here the CDR3 DNA reads TGTGCCAGCAGTTTTGGGGAAGGTGCCTACGAGCAGTACTTC. Translation gives CASSFGEGAYEQYF.

As regards this clone: Compared with germline, one end of the junction differs, possibly owing to a read error. The chain recombines TRBV28 with TRBJ2-7; D may match TRBD1 or TRBD2 (6 bases each). This CDR3 has 15 residues. Germline V CDR1 and CDR2: MDHEN, SYDVKM. In DNA form, the CDR3 reads TGTGCCAGCAGCCCTGTTGATCCGGGGGCTTACGGGCAGTACTTC. It codes for CASSPVDPGAYGQYF.

This chain's CDR3 is CASSIRTGDQPQHF. Written as DNA, the CDR3 is TGCGCCAGCAGCATCCGGACAGGGGATCAGCCCCAGCATTTT. The rearrangement joins TRBV4-3 to TRBJ1-5; TRBD1 matches 9 bases. The V gene end was trimmed by 5 bases and the J gene end by 5 bases; junction bases not matched to a gene: 4. The CDR3 covers 14 residues. The germline gives CDR1 LGHNA, CDR2 YSLEER.

This clone was picked up one time. The chain recombines TRBV27 with TRBJ2-1; 12 nucleotides line up with TRBD2. Per germline, CDR1 MNHEY and CDR2 SMNVEV (reference sequence). CDR3 length equals 15 residues. V gave up 6 bases and J gave up 7 bases; unmatched junction bases: 7. The CDR3 bases are TGTGCCAGCAGCACTCGGACTAGCGGGGTAAATGAGCAGTTCTTC. As protein: CASSTRTSGVNEQFF.

This clone was seen more than once but under ten times. The chain carries TRBV11-3 and TRBJ1-1; no clear D. The V gene's germline CDR1 is SGHNT and CDR2 YENEEA. The germline V and J ends were trimmed by 1 base and 0 bases, with 3 bases remaining between them. The CDR3 contains 13 residues. CDR3 region: CASSLGMNTEAFF. CDR3 DNA sequence: TGTGCCAGCAGCTTAGGGATGAACACTGAAGCTTTCTTT.

This clone appeared a single time. The chain carries TRBV27 and TRBJ2-2, with D perhaps matching TRBD1 (6 bases). Trimming removed 5 bases at V and 6 bases at J, with 13 bases between. Germline loops: CDR1 MNHEY, CDR2 SMNVEV (reference sequence). This CDR3 is built from 14 residues. CDR3 amino acids: CASSLQGKAGELFF. CDR3 nucleotide sequence: TGTGCCAGCAGTCTCCAGGGGAAGGCCGGGGAGCTGTTTTTT.

This sequence joins TRBV7-6 and TRBJ2-2; tentatively, D is TRBD2 (7 bases). The germline CDR1 and CDR2 sequences are SGHVS and FNYEAQ. This CDR3 spans 15 amino acids. V dropped 4 bases and J dropped 2 bases, with 11 bases sitting between them. The CDR3 is CASSSRGGNTGELFF. The DNA for the CDR3 is TGTGCCAGCAGCTCGAGGGGGGGAAACACCGGGGAGCTGTTTTTT.